Reported below is one T cell receptor beta chain. Its antigen is unidentified. The source of the sample is a study of blood T cells in healthy people across ages. Every donor contributed roughly 10 milliliters of peripheral blood by blood draw. The total RNA that was extracted per sample amounted to at least 5 micrograms. The CDR3 length is 15 residues. The J segment lost 7 bases and the V segment lost 10 bases, leaving 14 bases of the junction unmatched. The use of a sample-barcoded 5' primer and a J-beta primer mix characterized a second PCR of about 7 to 12 cycles. TCRdb used MiXCR to reprocess the 5' RACE reads, holding one entry per CDR3 protein. Of almost 1 million distinct CDR3 sequences detected, just over 50% appear once; the ten largest clones hold 20% to 25%. Findings and caveats of the study: Comparison with aged donors showed that long-lived donors had more naive CD4+ cells and higher diversity. With age, beta diversity per million T cells declined roughly linearly, significantly by 30 to 50.

The J gene is TRBJ2-1, the V gene TRBV12-3 or TRBV12-4; TRBD2 matches at 9 bases. The clonotype comes from a woman aged 55-70 years in good health. The material sequenced was blood. CDR3 region: CATAGGRASHNEQFF. CDR3 nucleotide sequence: TGTGCCACCGCGGGGGGGAGGGCCTCACATAATGAGCAGTTCTTC.